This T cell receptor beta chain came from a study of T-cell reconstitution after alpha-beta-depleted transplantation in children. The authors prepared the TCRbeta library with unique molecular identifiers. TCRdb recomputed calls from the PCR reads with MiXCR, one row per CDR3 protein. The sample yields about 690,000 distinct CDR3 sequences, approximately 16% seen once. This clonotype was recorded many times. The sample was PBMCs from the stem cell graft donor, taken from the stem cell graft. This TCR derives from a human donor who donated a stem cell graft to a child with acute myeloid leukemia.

As DNA, the CDR3 is TGTGCCAGCAGTTCGGTGACAGGTGTCACTGAAGCTTTCTTT. Its translation is CASSSVTGVTEAFF. The chain uses TRBV6-5 and TRBJ1-1; D is perhaps TRBD1 (6 bases). CDR1 MNHEY and CDR2 SVGAGI come from the germline V gene. V shed 4 bases and J shed 4 bases, with 13 bases lying between them. The length of the CDR3 is 14 residues.